This entry lists 23 T cell receptor beta chains sequenced from one sample in a study of early T cells in non-severe SARS-CoV-2 infection. Each CDR3 protein is one row after TCRdb ran MiXCR on the 5' RACE reads. This sample has 56,000 or so distinct CDR3 sequences, with roughly a tenth found just once. Sequenced material: whole blood. The receptors come from an adult who was a healthcare worker with PCR-confirmed SARS-CoV-2 infection or an uninfected control (not recorded which).

This sequence joins TRBV5-4 and TRBJ1-1, with unresolved D. Germline CDR1 reads SGHNT; CDR2 reads YYREEE (reference sequence). Trimming shortened V by 0 bases and J by 11 bases, and 11 bases separated the two germline ends. The CDR3 runs to 12 residues. CDR3 nucleotides: TGTGCCAGCAGCTTGGAGGGTCTCTCGGCTTTCTTT. Translation: CASSLEGLSAFF.

This clonotype showed up many times. The chain combines TRBV7-2 with TRBJ1-1, with TRBD1 matching over 7 bases. This CDR3 has 12 amino acids. CDR1 is SGHTA, CDR2 FQGNSA, per germline. Trimming at V came to 5 bases and at J to 11 bases, leaving 8 bases not matched to a gene. The CDR3 DNA reads as TGTGCCAGCAGCCAGGACAGGAATTTGGCTTTCTTT. This encodes CASSQDRNLAFF.

This clonotype came up many times. V and J are TRBV10-3 and TRBJ2-2, with 7 positions matching TRBD1. CDR3 length: 14 amino acids. Germline-derived CDR1 and CDR2 are ENHRY and SYGVKD. The junction had 6 bases not matched to a gene; V was cut back by 10 bases and J by 1 base. As DNA, the CDR3 is TGTGCCACGAACAGGGGCATGAACACCGGGGAGCTGTTTTTT. Translated, it gives CATNRGMNTGELFF.

V and J are TRBV29-1 and TRBJ2-3, with D maybe TRBD2 (5 bases). The CDR3 loop spans 13 amino acids. The V and J ends lost 2 bases and 4 bases respectively, with 10 bases between them. The V gene's germline CDR1 is SQVTM and CDR2 ANQGSEA. The CDR3 DNA sequence: TGCAGCGTTGAAATGGTAGCGTCAGATACGCAGTATTTT. This sequence encodes CSVEMVASDTQYF.

This clonotype has only a few counts. As DNA, the CDR3 is TGTGCCACCGGGACCTCTTGGGTAGCGGGATATAGCACAGATACGCAGTATTTT. As protein: CATGTSWVAGYSTDTQYF. The chain combines TRBV19 with TRBJ2-3; 8 bases are a match to TRBD2. Germline CDR1 is LNHDA and CDR2 is SQIVND (reference sequence). V gave up 10 bases and J gave up 0 bases; unmatched junction bases: 18. CDR3 length: 18 residues.

The genes are TRBV27 and TRBJ2-1; D not certain. The CDR3 totals 15 residues. Looked up from germline, CDR1 is MNHEY and CDR2 is SMNVEV (reference sequence). Trimming took off 6 bases at V and 11 bases at J, with 23 bases between the two ends. CDR3 DNA: TGTGCCAGCAGCCCGGGCCACGTTAACAATTTTAAGCAGTTCTTC. Protein: CASSPGHVNNFKQFF.

The chain joins TRBV29-1 to TRBJ2-2, with 7 positions matching TRBD1. V lost 5 bases, J lost 0 bases, and 3 bases stayed unmatched. The CDR3 extends over 14 amino acids. CDR1 and CDR2 (germline): SQVTM, ANQGSEA. CDR3 sequence reads: CSVTGTANTGELFF. DNA for the CDR3: TGCAGCGTTACCGGGACAGCGAACACCGGGGAGCTGTTTTTT.

The chain carries TRBV10-3 and TRBJ2-1; 7 bases align to TRBD1. CDR1 ENHRY and CDR2 SYGVKD come from the germline V gene. This CDR3 contains 15 residues. The V gene end was trimmed by 3 bases and the J gene end by 5 bases; junction bases not matched to a gene: 7. In nucleotides, the CDR3 is TGTGCCATCAGTGACCTCCGACAGGGCGACAATGAGCAGTTCTTC. Translating it yields CAISDLRQGDNEQFF.

This clonotype was seen repeatedly, ten times or more. The J gene is TRBJ1-1, the V gene TRBV27; D is unclear. Between the trimmed V and J ends, which lost 3 bases and 1 base, there was a span of 6 bases. Germline V CDR1 and CDR2: MNHEY, SMNVEV (reference sequence). The CDR3 is 13 amino acids. As DNA, the CDR3 is TGTGCCAGCAGTTTCCGGGGGAACACTGAAGCTTTCTTT. This codes for CASSFRGNTEAFF.

This clonotype was seen more than once but under ten times. This rearrangement joins TRBV7-3 to TRBJ2-1; a weak D match, TRBD1 (6 bases). The germline V gene encodes CDR1 SGHTA and CDR2 FQGTGA. The germline V and J ends were trimmed by 4 bases and 0 bases, with 13 bases remaining between them. The CDR3 runs to 16 residues. CDR3 sequence reads: CASSSQGPLSYNEQFF. The CDR3 bases are TGTGCCAGCAGCTCGCAGGGGCCCCTCTCCTACAATGAGCAGTTCTTC.

This clonotype was found many times. The chain employs TRBV4-2 and TRBJ1-2, with a weak D call TRBD1 (5 bases). This CDR3 is 16 amino acids long. V was shortened by 4 bases and J by 1 base, with 16 bases between the two germline ends. Per germline, CDR1 LGHNA and CDR2 YNFKEQ. CDR3 nucleotide sequence: TGTGCCAGCAGCCCGACGGGGGGGTCGGGTAACTATGGCTACACCTTC. It translates to CASSPTGGSGNYGYTF.

V and J are TRBV3-1 and TRBJ2-1; TRBD2 matches at 9 bases. Looked up from germline, CDR1 is LGHDT and CDR2 is YNNKEL (reference sequence). J gave up 2 bases and V 0 bases, and 5 bases lay outside the gene matches. The CDR3 totals 17 residues. The CDR3 nucleotides read TGTGCCAGCAGCCAAGATTCAGCGGGAGGCACCTACAATGAGCAGTTCTTC. This gives the protein CASSQDSAGGTYNEQFF.

The chain is built from TRBV29-1 and TRBJ1-1; D is unclear. Germline CDR1 SQVTM, CDR2 ANQGSEA. The CDR3 sequence is 13 residues long. Trimming removed 6 bases from V and 0 bases from J, with 11 bases in between. The CDR3 region has the DNA TGCAGCGTCTTACAGACCATGAACACTGAAGCTTTCTTT. Translating gives CSVLQTMNTEAFF.

The sample holds a few counts of this clonotype. The chain carries TRBV6-1 and TRBJ1-2, with a weak D call TRBD1 (5 bases). CDR3 length equals 12 residues. V was clipped by 2 bases and J by 10 bases, with 11 bases between them. Germline values: CDR1 MNHNS, CDR2 SASEGT. The CDR3 region has the DNA TGTGCCAGCAGTGAACTTTTGGGACTCTACACCTTC. Its protein is CASSELLGLYTF.

The chain uses TRBV6-2 or TRBV6-3 and TRBJ1-6; D is perhaps TRBD1 (5 bases). The CDR3 length is 14 residues. Trimming removed 2 bases at V and 5 bases at J, with 7 bases between. CDR1 is MNHEY, CDR2 SVGEGT, per germline. DNA for the CDR3: TGTGCCAGCAGTTACGCGGGGGATAATTCACCCCTCCACTTT. Translated, it gives CASSYAGDNSPLHF.

This clonotype occurred many times. The V gene is TRBV7-6, the J gene TRBJ2-2; the D is unclear. Germline CDR1 is SGHVS and CDR2 is FNYEAQ. The V end was cut by 2 bases, the J end by 6 bases, with 1 base between. The CDR3 loop spans 11 amino acids. CDR3 sequence reads: CASSLPGELFF. The CDR3 nucleotides read TGTGCCAGCAGCTTACCCGGGGAGCTGTTTTTT.

This rearrangement joins TRBV9 to TRBJ2-1; 7 bases fit TRBD1. With V trimmed by 4 bases and J by 9 bases, 10 bases remained unmatched. CDR1 is SGDLS and CDR2 is YYNGEE in the germline V gene. CDR3 size: 14 residues. In nucleotides, the CDR3 is TGTGCCAGCAGCCCGGGGACAGATGTGGCTGAGCAGTTCTTC. It yields the protein CASSPGTDVAEQFF. Full variable domain (outside the CDR3, taken from reference TRBV9 and TRBJ2-1): DSGVTQTPKHLITATGQRVTLRCSPRSGDLSVYWYQQSLDQGLQFLIQYYNGEERAKGNILERFSAQQFPDLHSELNLSSLELGDSALYFCASSPGTDVAEQFFGPGTRLTVL.

The chain links TRBV7-8 to TRBJ2-3, with 13 bases identical to TRBD2. J was trimmed by 4 bases and V by 3 bases; bases with no gene match: 4. This CDR3 spans 16 amino acids. CDR1 and CDR2 from the germline V gene are SGHVS and FQNEAQ. The CDR3 coding sequence is TGTGCCAGCAGCTTTGGACTAGCGGGAGTTTCAGATACGCAGTATTTT. It translates to CASSFGLAGVSDTQYF.

In its sample, this clonotype was seen many times. CDR3 bases: TGTGCCAGCAGCCCCGGCGTCCCCGGGGTGGAAAAACTGTTTTTT. Protein sequence: CASSPGVPGVEKLFF. The V and J genes are TRBV4-2 and TRBJ1-4; D gene ambiguous. The CDR3 is 15 amino acids. V was clipped by 4 bases and J by 8 bases, with 17 bases between them. In germline, CDR1 is LGHNA, CDR2 YNFKEQ.

This clonotype came up many times. V gene TRBV5-1 combines with J gene TRBJ2-7; D uncertain. V was pared by 0 bases and J by 3 bases, with 7 bases between. In germline, CDR1 is SGHRS, CDR2 YFSETQ. This CDR3 comprises 13 residues. The CDR3: CASSLDSFYEQYF. The CDR3, as DNA: TGCGCCAGCAGCTTGGATTCCTTCTACGAGCAGTACTTC.

This clonotype showed up many times. The chain recombines TRBV20-1 with TRBJ2-7, with D possibly TRBD2 on 6 matching bases. The V gene's germline CDR1 is DFQATT and CDR2 SNEGSKA (reference sequence). There are 13 residues in the CDR3. Deletions cut 5 bases from V and 1 base from J, with 12 bases between. The CDR3 region has the DNA TGCAGTGCTGTTGTGGGACTTTCCTACGAGCAGTACTTC. As protein: CSAVVGLSYEQYF.

This clonotype was detected ten times or more. The chain carries TRBV7-6 and TRBJ2-1; 10 bases map to TRBD2. The CDR3 length is 15 residues. In germline, CDR1 is SGHVS, CDR2 FNYEAQ. Trimming cost V 3 bases and J 8 bases; bases outside gene matches: 7. The chain's CDR3 is CASSFLAGEGDEQFF. In DNA form, the CDR3 reads TGTGCCAGCAGCTTCCTAGCGGGAGAAGGGGATGAGCAGTTCTTC.

This clonotype was recorded at least ten times. This sequence joins TRBV13 and TRBJ1-2, with D possibly TRBD1 on 6 matching bases. Germline assignment: CDR1 PRHDT and CDR2 FYEKMQ (reference sequence). This CDR3 region has 16 residues. The ends were cut back, 5 bases at V and 4 bases at J, with 20 bases in the middle. CDR3 DNA sequence: TGTGCCAGCAGCCAAAGGACAGTGGGGGATCCCTATGGCTACACCTTC. It specifies CASSQRTVGDPYGYTF.